This T cell receptor (beta chain) was identified in a study of blood T cell repertoires in COVID-19. About the study: The origin of the acute and convalescent COVID-19 samples was the United States, Italy and Spain. PBMCs, B-cell-depleted T cells, or T cells provided the cDNA or gDNA that made up the material.

In the source study's methods: Reference gene primer amplification in the assay estimated nucleated cell counts. TCRdb's table, derived via immunoSEQ multiplex PCR, lists solely in-frame clones and lacks some. The V and J calls and clone size come from that table; D and trimming were worked out from the DNA. The sample lists 180,000 or so clones; 80% to 90% were seen once. The ends lost 9 bases at V and 0 bases at J; junction bases unmatched: 14. Germline loops: CDR1 MNHEY, CDR2 SMNVEV (reference sequence). The CDR3 consists of 16 residues. Sequencing input: peripheral blood. The clonotype originates from a man aged 60-69 years with acute or convalescent COVID-19. The genes are TRBV27 and TRBJ2-7; 7 nucleotides match TRBD2. In nucleotides, the CDR3 is TGTGCCAGTAGGCGTTGGGGGAGGGGTAGCTCCTACGAGCAGTACTTC. Amino acids: CASRRWGRGSSYEQYF.